These T cell receptor beta chains were read from a single sample in a study of blood T cells in healthy people across ages. One entry per CDR3 protein results from TCRdb running MiXCR on the 5' RACE reads. The table has over 950,000 distinct CDR3 sequences, approximately 50% seen once. What was sequenced was blood. Every receptor here comes from a woman aged 60 to 75 in good health. CDR3s include the opening cysteine and the closing phenylalanine or tryptophan. The D gene is left open where the match is weak. A clone size is listed for some rows: how often the clone was seen (once, few, many), or a class if it is expanded.

TGCAGTGCTGGAGCTACAGAACTTAATGAAAAACTGTTTTTT	CSAGATELNEKLFF	NA	TRBV20-1	TRBJ1-4	NA	14
TGTGCCAGCAGTCCTCAGAGGGTTTATGGCTACACCTTC	CASSPQRVYGYTF	NA	TRBV27	TRBJ1-2	NA	13
TGCGCCAGCAAAGGACGGTCTGAAGCTTTCTTT	CASKGRSEAFF	NA	TRBV5-1	TRBJ1-1	NA	11
TGTGCCAGCAGTATCGCCCCCCGGGGGATTGGCGAGCAGTACTTC	CASSIAPRGIGEQYF	few	TRBV25-1	TRBJ2-7	NA	15
TGCAGTGCTAGGCCCCGACGAGAAGCTTTCTTT	CSARPRREAFF	NA	TRBV20-1	TRBJ1-1	NA	11
TGCGCCAGCGGAGGGGGACAGCACCAAGAGACCCAGTACTTC	CASGGGQHQETQYF	NA	TRBV5-1	TRBJ2-5	NA	14
TGCAGTGCTAGCCAGGGCTATGGCTACACCTTC	CSASQGYGYTF	NA	TRBV20-1	TRBJ1-2	NA	11
TGTGCCAGCAATATCGGGTTTCTTATGAACACTGAAGCTTTCTTT	CASNIGFLMNTEAFF	once	TRBV6-5	TRBJ1-1	NA	15
TGTGCCACCAGCATCCAAGTTCGCAAAGAGACCCAGTACTTC	CATSIQVRKETQYF	NA	TRBV15	TRBJ2-5	NA	14
TGTGCCAGCCAGGGCAGGCATCAGCCCCAGCATTTT	CASQGRHQPQHF	NA	TRBV6-5	TRBJ1-5	NA	12
TGCGCCAGCAGCCCCCGCCCCACCTACGAGCAGTTCTTC	CASSPRPTYEQFF	NA	TRBV4-1	TRBJ2-1	NA	13
TGCAGCGTGGGGCTCGCAAGGGGAGATACGCAGTATTTT	CSVGLARGDTQYF	once	TRBV29-1	TRBJ2-3	NA	13
TGTGCCAGCTCACCACGGAGTGGAAGCAATCAGCCCCAGCATTTT	CASSPRSGSNQPQHF	NA	TRBV18	TRBJ1-5	NA	15
TGCGCCAGCAGCTTGTACAGGGGGCGATCAGATACGCAGTATTTT	CASSLYRGRSDTQYF	NA	TRBV5-1	TRBJ2-3	TRBD1	15
TGTGCCAGCAGTTCCTCAAGCCAGCCCCAGCATTTT	CASSSSSQPQHF	NA	TRBV28	TRBJ1-5	NA	12
TGTGCCAGTAGTATAAGGGATTTCTTTCCAGCGTCCCAAGAGACCCAGTACTTC	CASSIRDFFPASQETQYF	NA	TRBV19	TRBJ2-5	NA	18
TGTGCCAGCGGTATAGGGTATGGCTACACCTTC	CASGIGYGYTF	once	TRBV28	TRBJ1-2	NA	11
TGTGCCAGCAGTTCCCAGGGGACCGTCCTGACTTTC	CASSSQGTVLTF	NA	TRBV12-3/TRBV12-4	TRBJ2-6	NA	12
TGTGCCAGCGTTGCAGGGGGTGCGGGGGCCAACGTCCTGACTTTC	CASVAGGAGANVLTF	NA	TRBV6-1	TRBJ2-6	TRBD1	15
TGTGCCAGCAGCGATCGTGGGTTAATGGCAGATACGCAGTATTTT	CASSDRGLMADTQYF	few	TRBV2	TRBJ2-3	NA	15
TGCGCCAGCAGCTGGGGACAGGGGTGGACCAATGAGCAGTTCTTC	CASSWGQGWTNEQFF	NA	TRBV5-1	TRBJ2-1	TRBD1	15
TGTGCCAGCAGCTCAACAGGGGAGAGTGAAAAACTGTTTTTT	CASSSTGESEKLFF	NA	TRBV7-9	TRBJ1-4	TRBD1	14
TGCAGTGCTCTATGGACTGGACACATCGGGACCCAGTACTTC	CSALWTGHIGTQYF	few	TRBV20-1	TRBJ2-5	NA	14
TGTGCCAGCAGCGTAGGAGGCAGCCTAACCTACGAGCAGTACTTC	CASSVGGSLTYEQYF	few	TRBV9	TRBJ2-7	NA	15
TGTGCCAGCAGCCAAGATCGTTTCTTTGGGGGACTAGCGGGAGATAGCTCCTACAATGAGCAGTACTTC	CASSQDRFFGGLAGDSSYNEQYF	NA	TRBV3-1	TRBJ2-7	TRBD2	23
TGTGCCAGCAGCTTAGGGGGACTAGCGGGAGTGCTGTTCTTC	CASSLGGLAGVLFF	NA	TRBV7-9	TRBJ2-1	TRBD2	14
TGTGCCAGCAGCCTCGCCGAAGGTTTCAGGCATGAGCAGTTCTTC	CASSLAEGFRHEQFF	NA	TRBV7-9	TRBJ2-1	NA	15
TGTGCCAGCAGTTTATCACACAGTCAGAACGAGCAGTACTTC	CASSLSHSQNEQYF	few	TRBV28	TRBJ2-7	NA	14
TGCAGTGCTAGGGTACTAGCGGAGCCATGGAATGAGCAGTTCTTC	CSARVLAEPWNEQFF	NA	TRBV20-1	TRBJ2-1	TRBD2	15
TGCAGTGCTAGAGATCGCCGCGCGGGAAAGGAGACCCAGTACTTC	CSARDRRAGKETQYF	NA	TRBV20-1	TRBJ2-5	NA	15
TGTGCCAGCAGCCCGAGAGCGCCTAGCGATGAGACCCAGTACTTC	CASSPRAPSDETQYF	once	TRBV11-2	TRBJ2-5	NA	15
TGTGCCAGCAGCCGAGGACACCGAAGGAATGAGCAGTTCTTC	CASSRGHRRNEQFF	NA	TRBV3-1	TRBJ2-1	NA	14
TGCGGCGTTGGCTGGAGCCCCTACAATGAGCAGTTCTTC	CGVGWSPYNEQFF	NA	TRBV29-1	TRBJ2-1	NA	13
TGTGCCAGCAGCTCGAGGGGGAAACAAGAGACCCAGTACTTC	CASSSRGKQETQYF	few	TRBV7-2	TRBJ2-5	NA	14
TGTGCCAGCAGCGATTCCCGGACTGAATCCTACGAGCAGTACTTC	CASSDSRTESYEQYF	NA	TRBV7-9	TRBJ2-7	NA	15
TGTGCCAGCAGCCTCAATTCCTACGAGCGGTACTTC	CASSLNSYERYF	NA	TRBV7-2	TRBJ2-7	NA	12
TGCAGTGCTAGTTTGCCGGGGGCTAGCCTCTCCAAAACAAACTACGATGAGCAGTTCTTC	CSASLPGASLSKTNYDEQFF	few	TRBV20-1	TRBJ2-1	NA	20
TGTGCCAACAGTTTAGATGGGGAGCTCTACGAGCAGTACTTC	CANSLDGELYEQYF	NA	TRBV27	TRBJ2-7	NA	14
TGTGCCTGGAGTGGTGCGGGAGGTAGGGATAGAAGTTCCTACAATGAGCAGTTCTTC	CAWSGAGGRDRSSYNEQFF	NA	TRBV30	TRBJ2-1	TRBD2	19
TGTGCCATCAGGCTAGCGCCTAGCACAGATACGCAGTATTTT	CAIRLAPSTDTQYF	NA	TRBV10-3	TRBJ2-3	NA	14
TGTGCCAGCAGCTTAGCCCGCGTCGTGCAGTTCTTC	CASSLARVVQFF	NA	TRBV7-2	TRBJ2-1	NA	12
TGTGCCAGCAGCCATGAACAGGGGCAGCCCCAGCATTTT	CASSHEQGQPQHF	NA	TRBV14	TRBJ1-5	TRBD1	13
TGCAGTGCTAGTATAAGGGGTTTCTACAATGAGCAGTTCTTC	CSASIRGFYNEQFF	few	TRBV20-1	TRBJ2-1	NA	14
TGCGCCAGCAGCCCCCGGGCAGGGGGCCCAGATACGCAGTATTTT	CASSPRAGGPDTQYF	NA	TRBV4-3	TRBJ2-3	TRBD1	15
TGTGCCAGCAGGGCGGGACTAGCGGGAGGCGAGCAGTACTTC	CASRAGLAGGEQYF	many	TRBV28	TRBJ2-7	TRBD2	14
TGTGCCAGCGGTTACCGAAGCGGGAGGAACTACAATGAGCAGTTCTTC	CASGYRSGRNYNEQFF	NA	TRBV6-2/TRBV6-3	TRBJ2-1	TRBD2	16
TGTGCCAGCAGCCAAACAGGTCCCACAGATACGCAGTATTTT	CASSQTGPTDTQYF	NA	TRBV7-3	TRBJ2-3	NA	14
TGTGCCAGCAGATTAACAGGCGCAAGTAGCGGGAGATTCTATGAGCAGTTCTTC	CASRLTGASSGRFYEQFF	NA	TRBV27	TRBJ2-1	TRBD2	18
TGTGCCAGCCAGAGAACTAGCGGAGACCAAGAGACCCAGTACTTC	CASQRTSGDQETQYF	few	TRBV6-1	TRBJ2-5	TRBD2	15